These T cell receptor beta chains were read from a single sample in a study of cytomegalovirus exposure and HLA in healthy donors. Clones were read by immunoSEQ multiplex PCR, and TCRdb kept only the in-frame ones, dropping some. The sample records roughly 120,000 clones, roughly 86% being singletons. The specimen was PBMCs. The source of these receptors is a man aged 40-49 years in good health and CMV-seronegative. Each CDR3 is given with its conserved first and last residue. Fields, in order: clone size, D gene, J gene, V gene, CDR3 protein, CDR3 DNA. D genes are given only for firm matches. Clone size is not always given. Where it is, it says once, few, many or a class for expanded clones.

NA TRBD1 TRBJ2-7 TRBV5-1 CASSLGQGRYEQYF TGCGCCAGCAGCTTGGGACAGGGTAGGTACGAGCAGTACTTC
NA NA TRBJ2-7 TRBV10-1 CASSDWLVRGKDEQYF TGCGCCAGCAGTGATTGGTTGGTCAGGGGAAAGGACGAGCAGTACTTC
NA NA TRBJ2-5 TRBV7-2 CASSLSRKETQYF TGTGCCAGCAGCTTATCCAGAAAAGAGACCCAGTACTTC
few NA TRBJ1-2 TRBV18 CASSPSDGIYGYTF TGTGCCAGCTCACCCTCCGACGGGATCTATGGCTACACCTTC
NA NA TRBJ2-1 TRBV5-6 CASSPDSNPYNEQFF TGTGCCAGCAGCCCAGACTCCAACCCCTACAATGAGCAGTTCTTC
NA TRBD1 TRBJ1-2 TRBV28 CASSSGTGNYGYTF TGTGCCAGCAGTTCGGGGACAGGGAACTATGGCTACACCTTC
NA TRBD1 TRBJ1-1 TRBV2 CASRLRTGTPMNTEAFF TGTGCCAGCAGACTAAGGACAGGGACTCCAATGAACACTGAAGCTTTCTTT
NA NA TRBJ2-7 TRBV5-1 CASSYTGETHEQYF TGCGCCAGCAGCTACACGGGGGAGACCCACGAGCAGTACTTC
NA NA TRBJ1-1 TRBV25-1 CASRATRYTEAFF TGTGCCAGCAGGGCGACTCGCTACACTGAAGCTTTCTTT
NA NA TRBJ2-7 TRBV6-1 CASSEDRSLASEQYF TGTGCCAGCAGTGAGGACAGATCACTCGCCTCCGAGCAGTACTTC
once NA TRBJ2-3 TRBV15 CATSREGTSTDTQYF TGTGCCACCAGCAGAGAAGGGACTAGCACAGATACGCAGTATTTT
NA TRBD2 TRBJ2-5 TRBV29-1 CSVSRGAGGGQETQYF TGCAGCGTGTCAAGGGGGGCGGGGGGGGGACAAGAGACCCAGTACTTC
NA NA TRBJ1-4 TRBV30 CAWTPSGSNEKLFF TGTGCCTGGACCCCTTCAGGGTCTAATGAAAAACTGTTTTTT
NA TRBD1 TRBJ1-5 TRBV6-1 CASQGTAGQPQHF TGTGCCAGCCAAGGGACAGCCGGGCAGCCCCAGCATTTT
NA NA TRBJ1-5 TRBV7-6 CASSLGRDSNQPQHF TGTGCCAGCAGCTTAGGCAGGGATAGCAATCAGCCCCAGCATTTT
NA TRBD2 TRBJ2-7 TRBV5-4 CASSPGTSGGDYEQYF TGTGCCAGCAGCCCTGGGACTAGCGGGGGGGACTACGAGCAGTACTTC
few TRBD1 TRBJ1-1 TRBV6-5 CASSYQTGTEAFF TGTGCCAGCAGTTACCAGACAGGGACTGAAGCTTTCTTT
NA NA TRBJ1-6 TRBV5-4 CASSLAGDSAPLHF TGTGCCAGCAGCTTGGCTGGGGACTCGGCACCCCTCCACTTT
NA TRBD1 TRBJ1-6 TRBV5-6 CASSLTPGGNSPLHF TGTGCCAGCAGCTTGACCCCAGGGGGGAATTCACCCCTCCACTTT
NA TRBD1 TRBJ1-6 TRBV6-1 CASSERDRPRLHF TGTGCCAGCAGTGAAAGGGACAGGCCTCGCCTCCACTTT
once TRBD2 TRBJ2-7 TRBV2 CASSEVGLGGHEQYF TGTGCCAGCAGTGAAGTAGGACTAGGAGGTCACGAGCAGTACTTC
NA TRBD1 TRBJ1-2 TRBV14 CASSQRQEGQGAYGYTF TGTGCCAGCAGCCAACGACAGGAGGGACAGGGTGCCTATGGCTACACCTTC
NA NA TRBJ1-1 TRBV7-6 CASSPAGEKHTEAFF TGTGCCAGCAGCCCTGCCGGGGAAAAGCACACTGAAGCTTTCTTT
NA TRBD2 TRBJ2-7 TRBV4-1 CASSQVARTSGGREQYF TGCGCCAGCAGCCAAGTCGCGCGAACTAGCGGGGGGCGCGAGCAGTACTTC
NA NA TRBJ1-1 TRBV10-3 CAISPGNTEAFF TGTGCCATCAGTCCAGGGAACACTGAAGCTTTCTTT
NA NA TRBJ2-5 TRBV2 CASSERETQYF TGTGCCAGCAGTGAGAGAGAGACCCAGTACTTC
NA NA TRBJ2-1 TRBV30 CAWGSLGDYNEQFF TGTGCCTGGGGGTCCCTAGGAGACTACAATGAGCAGTTCTTC